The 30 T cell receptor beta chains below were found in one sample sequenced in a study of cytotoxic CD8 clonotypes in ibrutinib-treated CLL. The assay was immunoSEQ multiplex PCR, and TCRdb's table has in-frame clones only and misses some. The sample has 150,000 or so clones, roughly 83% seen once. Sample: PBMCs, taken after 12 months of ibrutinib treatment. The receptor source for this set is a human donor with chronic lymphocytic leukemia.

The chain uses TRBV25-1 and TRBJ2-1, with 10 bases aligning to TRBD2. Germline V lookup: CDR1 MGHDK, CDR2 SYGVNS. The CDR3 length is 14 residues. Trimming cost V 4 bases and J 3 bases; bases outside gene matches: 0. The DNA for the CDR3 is TGTGCCAGCAGTGCTAGCGGGAGCTACAATGAGCAGTTCTTC. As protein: CASSASGSYNEQFF. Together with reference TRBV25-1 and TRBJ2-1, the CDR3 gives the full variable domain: EADIYQTPRYLVIGTGKKITLECSQTMGHDKMYWYQQDPGMELHLIHYSYGVNSTEKGDLSSESTVSRIRTEHFPLTLESARPSHTSQYLCASSASGSYNEQFFGPGTRLTVL.

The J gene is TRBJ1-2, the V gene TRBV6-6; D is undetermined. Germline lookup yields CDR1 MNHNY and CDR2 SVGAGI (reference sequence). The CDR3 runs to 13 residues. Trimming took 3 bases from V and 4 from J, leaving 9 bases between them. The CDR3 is CASSYWSGYGYTF. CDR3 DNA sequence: TGTGCCAGCAGTTATTGGTCGGGCTATGGCTACACCTTC.

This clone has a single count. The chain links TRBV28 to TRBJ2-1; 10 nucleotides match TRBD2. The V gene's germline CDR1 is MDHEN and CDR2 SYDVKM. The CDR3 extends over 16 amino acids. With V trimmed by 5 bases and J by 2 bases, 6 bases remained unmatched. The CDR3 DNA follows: TGTGCCAGCAGTGGGGGACTAGCGAATACCTACAATGAGCAGTTCTTC. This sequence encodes CASSGGLANTYNEQFF.

The CDR3 is CASSSTGDGRANYEQYF. CDR3 DNA sequence: TGTGCCAGCAGCTCCACAGGTGACGGGAGGGCCAATTACGAGCAGTACTTC. The chain recombines TRBV7-2 with TRBJ2-7, with TRBD2 matching over 8 bases. V was clipped by 4 bases and J by 4 bases; unmatched bases: 15. CDR3 length equals 17 residues. CDR1 is SGHTA, CDR2 FQGNSA, per germline.

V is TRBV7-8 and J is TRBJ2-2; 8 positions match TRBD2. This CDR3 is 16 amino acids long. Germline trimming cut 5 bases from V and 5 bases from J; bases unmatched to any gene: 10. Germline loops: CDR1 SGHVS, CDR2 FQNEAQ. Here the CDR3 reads CASSPRGGGGTGELFF. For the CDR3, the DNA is TGTGCCAGCAGCCCCCGGGGGGGCGGGGGGACCGGGGAGCTGTTTTTT.

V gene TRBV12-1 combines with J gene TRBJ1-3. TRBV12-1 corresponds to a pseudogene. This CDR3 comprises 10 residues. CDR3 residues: CASSPSREVF. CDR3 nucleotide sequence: TGTGCCAGCAGCCCGTCCCGGGAAGTTTTT.

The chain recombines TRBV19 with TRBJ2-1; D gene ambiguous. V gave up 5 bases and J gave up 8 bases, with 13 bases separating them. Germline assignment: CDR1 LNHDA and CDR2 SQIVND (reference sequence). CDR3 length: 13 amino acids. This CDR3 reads CASSEWRMDEQFF. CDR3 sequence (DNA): TGTGCCAGTAGTGAGTGGCGCATGGATGAGCAGTTCTTC.

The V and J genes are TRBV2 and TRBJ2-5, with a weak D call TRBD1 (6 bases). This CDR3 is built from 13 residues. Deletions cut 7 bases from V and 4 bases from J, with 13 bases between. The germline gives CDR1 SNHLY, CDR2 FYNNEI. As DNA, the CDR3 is TGTGCCAGCAAGCCGACAGGCGGAGAGACCCAGTACTTC. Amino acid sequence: CASKPTGGETQYF.

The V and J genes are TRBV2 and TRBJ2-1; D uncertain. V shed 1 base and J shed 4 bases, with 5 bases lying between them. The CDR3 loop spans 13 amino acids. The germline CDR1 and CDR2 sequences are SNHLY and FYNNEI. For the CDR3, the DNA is TGTGCCAGCAGTGAAGTCCCTTACAATGAGCAGTTCTTC. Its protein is CASSEVPYNEQFF.

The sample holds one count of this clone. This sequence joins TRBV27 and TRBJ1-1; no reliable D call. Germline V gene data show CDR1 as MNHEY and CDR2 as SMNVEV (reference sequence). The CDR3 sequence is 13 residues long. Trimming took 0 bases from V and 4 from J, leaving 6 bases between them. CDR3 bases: TGTGCCAGCAGTTTATCACTGTTCACTGAAGCTTTCTTT. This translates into CASSLSLFTEAFF.

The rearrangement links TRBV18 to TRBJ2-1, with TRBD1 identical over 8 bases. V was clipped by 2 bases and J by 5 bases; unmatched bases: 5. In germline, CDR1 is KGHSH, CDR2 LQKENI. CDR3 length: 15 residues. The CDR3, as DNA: TGTGCCAGCTCACCAGGGCAGGGGGCCGACAATGAGCAGTTCTTC. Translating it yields CASSPGQGADNEQFF.

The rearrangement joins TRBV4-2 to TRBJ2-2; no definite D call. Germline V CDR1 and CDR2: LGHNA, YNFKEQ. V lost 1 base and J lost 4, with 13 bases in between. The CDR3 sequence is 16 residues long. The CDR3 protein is CASSQVIDRVTGELFF. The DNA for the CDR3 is TGTGCCAGCAGCCAAGTAATAGACCGAGTCACCGGGGAGCTGTTTTTT.

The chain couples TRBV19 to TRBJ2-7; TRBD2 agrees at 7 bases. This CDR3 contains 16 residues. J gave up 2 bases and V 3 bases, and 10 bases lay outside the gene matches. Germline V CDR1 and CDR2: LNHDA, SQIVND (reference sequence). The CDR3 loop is CASSIGAGAPAYEQYF. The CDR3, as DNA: TGTGCCAGTAGTATCGGTGCGGGAGCGCCCGCCTACGAGCAGTACTTC.

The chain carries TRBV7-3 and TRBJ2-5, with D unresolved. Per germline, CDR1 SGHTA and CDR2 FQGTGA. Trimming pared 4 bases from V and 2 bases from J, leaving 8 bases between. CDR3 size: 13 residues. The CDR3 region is CASSSSRQETQYF. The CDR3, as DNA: TGTGCCAGCAGCTCCAGCCGGCAAGAGACCCAGTACTTC.

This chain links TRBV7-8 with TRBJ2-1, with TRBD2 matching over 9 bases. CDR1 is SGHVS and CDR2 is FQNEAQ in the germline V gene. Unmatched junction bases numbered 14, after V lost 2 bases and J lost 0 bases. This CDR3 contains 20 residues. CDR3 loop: CASSLKKEFGGRGSYNEQFF. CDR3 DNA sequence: TGTGCCAGCAGCTTAAAGAAGGAGTTTGGCGGGAGGGGCTCCTACAATGAGCAGTTCTTC.

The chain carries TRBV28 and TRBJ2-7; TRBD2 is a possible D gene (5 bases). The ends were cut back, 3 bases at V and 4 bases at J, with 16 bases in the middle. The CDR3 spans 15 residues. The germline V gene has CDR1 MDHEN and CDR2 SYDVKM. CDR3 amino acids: CASSLYGSSKYEQYF. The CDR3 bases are TGTGCCAGCAGTTTGTATGGTTCTAGCAAGTACGAGCAGTACTTC.

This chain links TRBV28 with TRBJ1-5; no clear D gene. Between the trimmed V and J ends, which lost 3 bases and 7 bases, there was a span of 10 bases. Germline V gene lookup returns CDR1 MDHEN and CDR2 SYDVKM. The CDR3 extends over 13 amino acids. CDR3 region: CASSLVEMQPQHF. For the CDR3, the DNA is TGTGCCAGCAGTTTGGTAGAGATGCAGCCCCAGCATTTT.

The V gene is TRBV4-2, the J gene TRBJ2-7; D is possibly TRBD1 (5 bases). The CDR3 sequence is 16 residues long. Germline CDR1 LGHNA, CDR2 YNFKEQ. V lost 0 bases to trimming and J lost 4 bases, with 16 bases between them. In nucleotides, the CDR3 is TGTGCCAGCAGCCAAGATTCAGGGCCCAACGGGTACGAGCAGTACTTC. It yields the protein CASSQDSGPNGYEQYF.

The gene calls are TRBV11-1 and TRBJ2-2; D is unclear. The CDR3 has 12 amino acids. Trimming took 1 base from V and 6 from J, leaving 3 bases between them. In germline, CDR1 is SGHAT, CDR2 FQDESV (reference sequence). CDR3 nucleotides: TGTGCCAGCAGCTTAGTCCCCGGGGAGCTGTTTTTT. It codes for CASSLVPGELFF.

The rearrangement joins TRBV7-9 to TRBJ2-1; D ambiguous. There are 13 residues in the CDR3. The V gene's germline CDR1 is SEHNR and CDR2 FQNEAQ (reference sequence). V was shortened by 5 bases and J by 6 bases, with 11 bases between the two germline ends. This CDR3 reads CASSPTSINEQFF. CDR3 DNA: TGTGCCAGCAGCCCCACCTCCATCAATGAGCAGTTCTTC.

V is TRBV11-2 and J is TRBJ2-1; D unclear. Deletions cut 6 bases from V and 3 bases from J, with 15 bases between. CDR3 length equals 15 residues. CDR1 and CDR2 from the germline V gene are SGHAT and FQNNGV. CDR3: CASSLSGTGYNEQFF. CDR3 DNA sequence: TGTGCCAGCAGTTTATCAGGAACCGGCTACAATGAGCAGTTCTTC.

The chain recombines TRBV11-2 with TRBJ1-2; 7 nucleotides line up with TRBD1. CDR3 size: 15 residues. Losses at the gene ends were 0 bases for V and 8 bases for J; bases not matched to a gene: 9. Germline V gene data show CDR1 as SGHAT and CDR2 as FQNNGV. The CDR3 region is CASSLDRGKPRGYTF. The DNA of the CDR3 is TGTGCCAGCAGCTTAGACAGGGGGAAGCCGAGAGGCTACACCTTC.

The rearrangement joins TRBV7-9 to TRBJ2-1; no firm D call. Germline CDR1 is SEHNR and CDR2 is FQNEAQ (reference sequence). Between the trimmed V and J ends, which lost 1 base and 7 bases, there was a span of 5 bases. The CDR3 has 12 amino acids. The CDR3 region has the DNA TGTGCCAGCAGCTTAGTGGGTAATGAGCAGTTCTTC. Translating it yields CASSLVGNEQFF.

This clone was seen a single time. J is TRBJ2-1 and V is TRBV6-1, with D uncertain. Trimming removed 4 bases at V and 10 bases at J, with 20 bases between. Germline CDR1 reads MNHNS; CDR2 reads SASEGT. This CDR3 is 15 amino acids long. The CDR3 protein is CASSGTRPGGSEQFF. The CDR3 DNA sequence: TGTGCCAGCAGTGGAACCCGTCCCGGTGGCTCCGAGCAGTTCTTC.

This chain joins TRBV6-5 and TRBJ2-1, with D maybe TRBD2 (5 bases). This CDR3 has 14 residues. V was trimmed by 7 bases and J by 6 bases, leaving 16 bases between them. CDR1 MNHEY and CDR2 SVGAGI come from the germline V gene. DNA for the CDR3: TGTGCCAGCACCCGCGACGCGCGGGTCAATGAGCAGTTCTTC. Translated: CASTRDARVNEQFF.

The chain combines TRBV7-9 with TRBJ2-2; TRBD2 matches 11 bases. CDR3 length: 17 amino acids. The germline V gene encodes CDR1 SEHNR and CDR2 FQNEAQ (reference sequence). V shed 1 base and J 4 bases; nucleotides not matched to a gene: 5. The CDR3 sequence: CASSLGTSGYATGELFF. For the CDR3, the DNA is TGTGCCAGCAGCTTAGGGACTAGCGGGTACGCCACCGGGGAGCTGTTTTTT.

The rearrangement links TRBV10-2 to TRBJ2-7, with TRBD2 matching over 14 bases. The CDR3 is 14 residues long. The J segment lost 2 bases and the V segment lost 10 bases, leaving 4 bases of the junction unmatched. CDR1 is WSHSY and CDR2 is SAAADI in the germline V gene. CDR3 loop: CATQTSGRAYEQYF. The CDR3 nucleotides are TGCGCCACCCAGACTAGCGGGAGGGCCTACGAGCAGTACTTC.

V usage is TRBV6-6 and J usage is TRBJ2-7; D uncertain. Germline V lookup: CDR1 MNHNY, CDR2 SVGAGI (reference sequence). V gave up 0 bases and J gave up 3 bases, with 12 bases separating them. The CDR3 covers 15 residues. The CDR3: CASSYSDGPGYEQYF. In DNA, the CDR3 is TGTGCCAGCAGTTACTCTGACGGGCCCGGCTACGAGCAGTACTTC.

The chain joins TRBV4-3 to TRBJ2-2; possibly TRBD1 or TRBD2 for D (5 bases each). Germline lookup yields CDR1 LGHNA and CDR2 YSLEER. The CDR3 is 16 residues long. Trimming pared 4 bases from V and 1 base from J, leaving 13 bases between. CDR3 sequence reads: CASSPRGHRNTGELFF. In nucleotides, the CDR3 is TGCGCCAGCAGCCCCCGGGGCCACCGGAACACCGGGGAGCTGTTTTTT.

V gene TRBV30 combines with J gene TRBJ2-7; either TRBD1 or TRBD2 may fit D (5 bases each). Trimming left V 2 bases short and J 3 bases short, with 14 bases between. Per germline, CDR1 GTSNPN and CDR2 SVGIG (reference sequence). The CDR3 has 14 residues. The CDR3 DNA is TGTGCCTGGAGTTGGGGGAATGATGACTACGAGCAGTACTTC. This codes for CAWSWGNDDYEQYF.